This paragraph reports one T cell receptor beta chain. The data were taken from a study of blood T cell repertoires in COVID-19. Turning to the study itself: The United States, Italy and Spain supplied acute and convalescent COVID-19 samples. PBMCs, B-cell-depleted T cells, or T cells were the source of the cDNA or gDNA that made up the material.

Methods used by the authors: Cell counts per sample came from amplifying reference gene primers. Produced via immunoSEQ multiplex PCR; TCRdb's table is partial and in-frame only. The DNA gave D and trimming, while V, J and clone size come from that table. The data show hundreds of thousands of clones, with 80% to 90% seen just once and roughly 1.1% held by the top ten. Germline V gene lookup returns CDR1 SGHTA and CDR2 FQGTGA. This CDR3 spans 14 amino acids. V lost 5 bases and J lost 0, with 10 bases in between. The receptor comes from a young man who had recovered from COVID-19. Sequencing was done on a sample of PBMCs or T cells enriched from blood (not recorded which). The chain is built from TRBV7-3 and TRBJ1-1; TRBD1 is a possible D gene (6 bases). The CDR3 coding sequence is TGTGCCAGCAGCCGAGACAGGATGAACACTGAAGCTTTCTTT. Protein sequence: CASSRDRMNTEAFF.